Following are 8 T cell receptor beta chains from one sample sequenced in a study of T-cell reconstitution after alpha-beta-depleted transplantation in children. This sample's TCRbeta library carried unique molecular identifier barcodes. TCRdb passed the PCR reads through MiXCR, listing each CDR3 protein once. The sample gives about 240,000 distinct CDR3 sequences, 25% of which show up once; roughly 2.5% is in the top ten. Sequenced material: PBMCs, taken before TCRalphabeta/CD19-depleted stem cell transplant. The receptors come from a girl between 2 and 10 years old with Fanconi anemia, due to receive a stem cell transplant.

There are many counts of this clonotype. This chain uses TRBV20-1 with TRBJ1-3, with D hard to call. The CDR3 covers 13 residues. Germline V lookup: CDR1 DFQATT, CDR2 SNEGSKA (reference sequence). V gave up 6 bases and J gave up 5 bases, with 14 bases separating them. The CDR3 here is CSAPDDSRNTIYF. The CDR3 region has the DNA TGCAGTGCGCCCGACGATTCTCGAAACACCATATATTTT.

The J gene is TRBJ2-5, the V gene TRBV21-1. TRBV21-1 is labeled a pseudogene. The CDR3 runs to 11 residues. CDR3 loop: CASSINKTQYF. The CDR3 DNA is TGTGCCAGCAGCATTAATAAGACCCAGTACTTC.

This clonotype showed up many times. The rearrangement links TRBV29-1 to TRBJ2-7; 7 nucleotides align to TRBD2. Trimming removed 6 bases from V and 3 bases from J; junction bases left unmatched: 8. Germline V gene data show CDR1 as SQVTM and CDR2 as ANQGSEA. The CDR3 length is 13 residues. CDR3 loop: CSVAGLTNYEQYF. The CDR3, as DNA: TGCAGCGTGGCGGGACTAACAAACTACGAGCAGTACTTC.

This clonotype came up many times. The CDR3 coding sequence is TGTGCCAGCAGTTTAGCCCGGATGAACACTGAAGCTTTCTTT. This encodes CASSLARMNTEAFF. V gene TRBV12-3 or TRBV12-4 combines with J gene TRBJ1-1; no reliable D call. Trimming left V 0 bases short and J 0 bases short, with 5 bases between. This CDR3 region has 14 residues.

The gene calls are TRBV20-1 and TRBJ2-7; D is perhaps TRBD1 (5 bases). V dropped 7 bases and J dropped 2 bases, with 18 bases sitting between them. Germline values: CDR1 DFQATT, CDR2 SNEGSKA (reference sequence). The length of the CDR3 is 14 residues. In DNA form, the CDR3 reads TGCAGTGGGTGCGTAGACAGTTATCCCTACGAGCAGTACTTC. It encodes CSGCVDSYPYEQYF.

This clonotype came up a few times. The J gene is TRBJ2-7, the V gene TRBV20-1; D is undetermined. V was trimmed by 6 bases and J by 6 bases, leaving 21 bases between them. This CDR3 comprises 14 residues. Looked up from germline, CDR1 is DFQATT and CDR2 is SNEGSKA (reference sequence). CDR3 nucleotide sequence: TGCAGTGCCGACATGGTCACTTCATCGCCCGAGCAGTACTTC. Its protein is CSADMVTSSPEQYF.

The chain recombines TRBV29-1 with TRBJ2-7; no reliable D call. V dropped 6 bases and J dropped 7 bases, with 13 bases sitting between them. The CDR3 consists of 11 residues. The germline V gene encodes CDR1 SQVTM and CDR2 ANQGSEA. Written as DNA, the CDR3 is TGCAGCGTATCCCCAGGCGAGGAGCAGTACTTC. It encodes CSVSPGEEQYF.

The rearrangement joins TRBV24-1 to TRBJ2-6; 7 bases are shared with TRBD2. From germline, CDR1 is KGHDR and CDR2 SFDVKD. The trim removed 0 bases at V and 3 bases at J, leaving 1 base unmatched. The CDR3 sequence is 16 residues long. The CDR3 region has the DNA TGTGCCACCAGTGATTTGAAGCGGGGTGGGGCCAACGTCCTGACTTTC. This gives the protein CATSDLKRGGANVLTF.